One and the same sample provided the 11 T cell receptor beta chains below, sequenced in a study of sequential checkpoint blockade in melanoma. Treatment defined: randomized to nivolumab then ipilimumab (arm A) or the reverse (arm B). This table comes from immunoSEQ multiplex PCR, and its TCRdb copy is limited to in-frame clones, with some not included. The repertoire holds some 10,000 clones, with around four fifths as singletons. The sequences come from CD8+ T cells sorted from blood (inferred from file names), collected from a patient given nivolumab and ipilimumab in sequence. Every receptor here comes from a human donor with melanoma.

The rearrangement links TRBV7-9 to TRBJ1-5, with 7 positions matching TRBD1. The CDR3 has 14 amino acids. With V trimmed by 3 bases and J by 3 bases, 2 bases remained unmatched. Germline-derived CDR1 and CDR2 are SEHNR and FQNEAQ (reference sequence). The CDR3 DNA sequence: TGTGCCAGCAGCTTTACAGGGGACAATCAGCCCCAGCATTTT. As protein: CASSFTGDNQPQHF.

The V and J genes are TRBV6-1 and TRBJ2-7; 7 bases are a match to TRBD1. Germline values: CDR1 MNHNS, CDR2 SASEGT. The ends lost 8 bases at V and 3 bases at J; junction bases unmatched: 7. The CDR3 extends over 13 amino acids. CDR3 sequence: CASRRDSDYEQYF. The CDR3 coding sequence is TGTGCCAGCCGCCGGGACAGCGACTACGAGCAGTACTTC.

The chain uses TRBV10-3 and TRBJ2-1; 7 bases match TRBD2. There are 14 residues in the CDR3. V was pared by 3 bases and J by 6 bases, with 5 bases of the junction left unmatched. Germline-derived CDR1 and CDR2 are ENHRY and SYGVKD. Here the CDR3 reads CAISDRERGNEQFF. Here the CDR3 DNA reads TGTGCCATCAGTGACCGGGAGCGGGGCAATGAGCAGTTCTTC.

This clone showed up just once. The chain joins TRBV7-9 to TRBJ2-5; 7 positions match TRBD1. The V segment lost 5 bases and the J segment 5 bases; nucleotides outside the gene matches: 11. The CDR3 sequence is 15 residues long. Germline V gives CDR1 SEHNR, CDR2 FQNEAQ (reference sequence). CDR3 coding DNA: TGTGCCAGCAGCCCCCTTACAGGGGTACGGGAGACCCAGTACTTC. It encodes CASSPLTGVRETQYF. Drawing the rest from reference TRBV7-9 and TRBJ2-5, the complete variable domain is DTGVSQNPRHKITKRGQNVTFRCDPISEHNRLYWYRQTLGQGPEFLTYFQNEAQLEKSRLLSDRFSAERPKGSFSTLEIQRTEQGDSAMYLCASSPLTGVRETQYFGPGTRLLVL.

V and J are TRBV11-2 and TRBJ2-7; the match to TRBD2 covers 7 bases. This CDR3 comprises 14 residues. The germline gives CDR1 SGHAT, CDR2 FQNNGV. After removal of 3 bases from V and 4 bases from J, the junction contained 6 bases not matched to a gene. The CDR3 sequence is CASSFGEGQYEQYF. The CDR3 DNA reads TGTGCCAGCAGCTTTGGGGAGGGGCAATACGAGCAGTACTTC.

The CDR3 bases are TGTGCCAGCAGAGCAGGGGGGAGCAATCAGCCCCAGCATTTT. It yields the protein CASRAGGSNQPQHF. This rearrangement joins TRBV2 to TRBJ1-5; 7 nucleotides line up with TRBD1. The CDR3 is made up of 14 amino acids. V dropped 6 bases and J dropped 1; count of bases not matched to a gene: 3. CDR1 SNHLY and CDR2 FYNNEI come from the germline V gene.

The chain links TRBV5-1 to TRBJ1-1; D remains unclear. CDR1 and CDR2 (germline): SGHRS, YFSETQ. Trimming left V 3 bases short and J 5 bases short, with 17 bases between. This CDR3 comprises 15 residues. The CDR3 reads CASSSDGGVGTEAFF. Written as DNA, the CDR3 is TGCGCCAGCAGCTCCGATGGAGGCGTCGGGACTGAAGCTTTCTTT. The variable domain in full, completed from reference TRBV5-1 and TRBJ1-1, reads KAGVTQTPRYLIKTRGQQVTLSCSPISGHRSVSWYQQTPGQGLQFLFEYFSETQRNKGNFPGRFSGRQFSNSRSEMNVSTLELGDSALYLCASSSDGGVGTEAFFGQGTRLTVV.

The chain is built from TRBV9 and TRBJ1-1, with TRBD1 matching over 7 bases. V shed 3 bases, J shed 4 bases, and the junction held 9 bases outside the gene matches. Germline V lookup: CDR1 SGDLS, CDR2 YYNGEE. The CDR3 is made up of 15 amino acids. The CDR3 bases are TGTGCCAGCAGCGGATATGACAGGGTCGGCACTGAAGCTTTCTTT. The encoded protein is CASSGYDRVGTEAFF.

This chain uses TRBV9 with TRBJ2-1, with TRBD2 matching 10 bases. This CDR3 has 16 amino acids. V shed 6 bases and J 9 bases; nucleotides not matched to a gene: 15. Germline assignment: CDR1 SGDLS and CDR2 YYNGEE. CDR3 region: CASTEGLAGVPSEQFF. The CDR3 coding sequence is TGTGCCAGCACCGAGGGCCTAGCGGGGGTCCCCAGTGAGCAGTTCTTC.

This clone is categorized as large. The V and J genes are TRBV6-5 and TRBJ1-2; D unclear. CDR1 and CDR2 from the germline V gene are MNHEY and SVGAGI. The V and J ends lost 7 bases and 5 bases respectively, with 20 bases between them. The CDR3 has 15 amino acids. CDR3 sequence (DNA): TGTGCCAGCACCACATCCGGGGAAGGACTATATGGCTACACCTTC. It translates to CASTTSGEGLYGYTF.

In its sample, this clone was seen a few times. This rearrangement joins TRBV4-1 to TRBJ2-7, with D tentatively TRBD2 (6 bases). Germline V gives CDR1 MGHRA, CDR2 YSYEKL. Trimming took off 4 bases at V and 4 bases at J, with 14 bases between the two ends. The CDR3 extends over 14 amino acids. CDR3 nucleotides: TGCGCCAGCAGCCCAAGGGACTTTGGGTACGAGCAGTACTTC. It is translated as CASSPRDFGYEQYF.